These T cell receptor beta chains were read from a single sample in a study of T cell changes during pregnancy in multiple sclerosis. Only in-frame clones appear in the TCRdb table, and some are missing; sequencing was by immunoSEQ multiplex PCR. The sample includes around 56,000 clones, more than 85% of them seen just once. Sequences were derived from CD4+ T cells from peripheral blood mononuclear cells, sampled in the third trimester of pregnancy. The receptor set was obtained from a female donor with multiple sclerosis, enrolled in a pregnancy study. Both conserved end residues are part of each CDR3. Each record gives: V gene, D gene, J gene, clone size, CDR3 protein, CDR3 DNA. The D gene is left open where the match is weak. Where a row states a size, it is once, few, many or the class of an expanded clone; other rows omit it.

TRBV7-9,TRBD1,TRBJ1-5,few,CASSFDRGSQPQHF,TGTGCCAGCAGCTTTGACAGGGGTAGTCAGCCCCAGCATTTT
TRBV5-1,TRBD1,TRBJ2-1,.,CASSLGGTASYNEQFF,TGCGCCAGCAGCTTGGGTGGGACAGCGTCCTACAATGAGCAGTTCTTC
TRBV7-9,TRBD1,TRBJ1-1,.,CASSAPGGREDTEAFF,TGTGCCAGCAGCGCTCCAGGGGGCAGGGAGGACACTGAAGCTTTCTTT
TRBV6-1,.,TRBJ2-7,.,CASSGLHYEQYF,TGTGCCAGTTCCGGACTGCACTACGAGCAGTACTTC
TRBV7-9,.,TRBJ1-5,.,CASSLSSGAGQPQHF,TGTGCCAGCAGCTTATCTTCAGGGGCAGGCCAGCCCCAGCATTTT
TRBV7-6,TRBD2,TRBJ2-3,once,CASSLAVAGGSDTQYF,TGTGCCAGCAGCTTAGCGGTAGCGGGAGGGTCCGATACGCAGTATTTT
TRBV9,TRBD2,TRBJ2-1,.,CASSKRGLSYNEQFF,TGTGCCAGCAGCAAGCGGGGGCTCTCCTACAATGAGCAGTTCTTC
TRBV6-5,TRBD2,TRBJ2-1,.,CASSHLAGGGNEQFF,TGTGCCAGCAGTCACCTAGCGGGAGGAGGGAATGAGCAGTTCTTC
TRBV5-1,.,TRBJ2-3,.,CASSLFGGPTDTQYF,TGCGCCAGCAGCTTGTTCGGGGGGCCCACAGATACGCAGTATTTT
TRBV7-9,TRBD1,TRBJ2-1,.,CASSLTGGQSYNEQFF,TGTGCCAGCAGTCTGACAGGGGGCCAATCTTACAATGAGCAGTTCTTC
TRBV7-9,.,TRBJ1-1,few,CASSLTSNLDTEAFF,TGTGCCAGCAGCTTAACTTCCAATCTGGACACTGAAGCTTTCTTT
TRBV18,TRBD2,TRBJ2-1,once,CASAPGLAGYNEQFF,TGTGCCAGCGCCCCGGGACTAGCGGGGTACAATGAGCAGTTCTTC
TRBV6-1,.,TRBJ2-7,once,CASAEGGAYEQYF,TGTGCCTCTGCCGAGGGCGGGGCCTACGAGCAGTACTTC
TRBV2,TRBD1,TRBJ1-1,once,CANPRGRLGTEAFF,TGTGCCAACCCCAGGGGGCGTTTAGGCACTGAAGCTTTCTTT
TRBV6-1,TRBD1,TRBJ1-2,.,CASSDSTGGRYGYTF,TGTGCCAGCAGTGACAGCACAGGGGGCCGGTATGGCTACACCTTC
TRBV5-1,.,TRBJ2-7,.,CASSLAADRSYEQYF,TGCGCCAGCAGCTTGGCCGCGGACAGATCCTACGAGCAGTACTTC
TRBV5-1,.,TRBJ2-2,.,CASSTRQTRNTGELFF,TGCGCCAGCAGCACCAGACAGACTCGGAACACCGGGGAGCTGTTTTTT
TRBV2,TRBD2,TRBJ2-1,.,CASRPSGSLNEQFF,TGTGCCAGCAGACCCAGCGGGAGTTTAAATGAGCAGTTCTTC
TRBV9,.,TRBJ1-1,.,CASSVMDSGNTEAFF,TGTGCCAGCAGCGTAATGGATTCGGGGAACACTGAAGCTTTCTTT
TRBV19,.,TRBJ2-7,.,CASSKQGTISYEQYF,TGTGCCAGTAGTAAACAGGGCACTATCTCCTACGAGCAGTACTTC
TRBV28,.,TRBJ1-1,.,CASSLYQGMNTEAFF,TGTGCCAGCAGTTTATACCAGGGGATGAACACTGAAGCTTTCTTT
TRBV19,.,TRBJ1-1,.,CASVRGKDTEAFF,TGTGCCAGTGTACGAGGGAAGGACACTGAAGCTTTCTTT
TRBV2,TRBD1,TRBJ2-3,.,CASTEGGGGADTQYF,TGTGCCAGCACCGAAGGGGGCGGTGGAGCAGATACGCAGTATTTT
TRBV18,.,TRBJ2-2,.,CASSPPSSGELFF,TGTGCCAGCTCACCACCGAGCTCCGGGGAGCTGTTTTTT
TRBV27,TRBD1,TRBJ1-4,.,CASGTGRNEKLFF,TGTGCCAGCGGGACAGGACGTAATGAAAAACTGTTTTTT
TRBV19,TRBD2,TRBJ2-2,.,CASSIGLAGTGELFF,TGTGCCAGTAGTATAGGGCTAGCGGGCACCGGGGAGCTGTTTTTT
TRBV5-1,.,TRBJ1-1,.,CASSLPEGTEAFF,TGCGCCAGCAGCTTACCGGAGGGGACTGAAGCTTTCTTT